This T cell receptor (beta chain) was sequenced in a study of metastatic and nonmetastatic thyroid tumors. About the study: Comparison of repertoires was carried out across blood and tumor or nodule tissue from malignant and benign thyroid patients. Study-level findings and limits: Significantly higher TCR beta diversity was reportedly seen in malignant thyroid tumors than benign nodules, in blood and tumor.

The CDR3 has 14 amino acids. V was trimmed by 5 bases and J by 1 base, leaving 12 bases between them. The germline V gene has CDR1 DFQATT and CDR2 SNEGSKA (reference sequence). About this clone itself: Antigen unknown.

Original handling: It was from CDR3 differences across clinicopathological groups that a distant-metastasis classifier for papillary thyroid cancer was built. TCRdb reassembled clones from the PCR reads with MiXCR. The V and J calls follow TCRdb's processing rather than the paper's. This sample has around 15,000 clones, with approximately 25% found just once. All patients were treatment-naive before thyroid surgery. The TCR sequence derives from a male donor with papillary thyroid cancer or a benign thyroid nodule (not recorded which). Some clones in this sample may be carry-over from other donors' samples. The sample was tumor tissue. The chain combines TRBV20-1 with TRBJ2-1; possible D gene TRBD1, 6 bases. CDR3 in DNA: TGCAGTGCTCCGACAGGTCGGTCCTACAATGAGCAGTTCTTC. Protein product: CSAPTGRSYNEQFF.